A selection of T cell receptor beta chains follows, all from one sample in a study of cytomegalovirus exposure and HLA in healthy donors. Assay: immunoSEQ multiplex PCR; the TCRdb copy retains only in-frame clones and omits some. The sample holds 100,000 to 150,000 clones; approximately 87% are singletons and the top ten take 20%. Sequenced input: PBMCs. These receptors all come from a young man in good health and CMV-seropositive. The CDR3 runs from the conserved cysteine through the conserved F or W. Each record gives: clone size, V gene, J gene, D gene, CDR3 protein, CDR3 DNA. The D gene is left open where the match is weak. Expanded clones get a size class; other rows say once, few or many, or leave the size out.

NA	TRBV7-9	TRBJ2-7	NA	CASRYTGSYEQYF	TGTGCCAGCAGGTATACAGGATCCTACGAGCAGTACTTC
NA	TRBV6-5	TRBJ1-1	NA	CASSYSSDREAFF	TGTGCCAGCAGTTACTCGAGCGACAGGGAAGCTTTCTTT
NA	TRBV9	TRBJ2-5	NA	CASSGDGLQETQYF	TGTGCCAGCAGCGGCGACGGACTTCAAGAGACCCAGTACTTC
NA	TRBV5-1	TRBJ2-2	NA	CASSATGTPNTGELFF	TGCGCCAGCAGCGCAACCGGGACACCTAACACCGGGGAGCTGTTTTTT
few	TRBV7-9	TRBJ2-1	NA	CASSSRIEQFF	TGTGCCAGCAGCTCCCGTATCGAGCAGTTCTTC
once	TRBV14	TRBJ1-3	NA	CASSHAGSVTGNTIYF	TGTGCCAGCAGCCACGCTGGAAGCGTGACTGGAAACACCATATATTTT
NA	TRBV4-2	TRBJ2-7	TRBD1	CASSPGDSSYEQYF	TGTGCCAGCAGCCCAGGGGACAGTTCCTACGAGCAGTACTTC
NA	TRBV4-1	TRBJ1-4	NA	CASSHRTEVNEKLFF	TGCGCCAGCAGCCACCGGACAGAAGTTAATGAAAAACTGTTTTTT
few	TRBV30	TRBJ1-1	TRBD1	CAWTNRGLSTEAFF	TGTGCCTGGACTAACAGGGGGCTGAGCACTGAAGCTTTCTTT
NA	TRBV9	TRBJ1-1	NA	CASSVAGASEAFF	TGTGCCAGCAGCGTAGCAGGGGCCAGTGAAGCTTTCTTT
NA	TRBV6-1	TRBJ2-7	NA	CASSEPPGLTYEQYF	TGTGCCAGCAGTGAACCCCCAGGGTTGACCTACGAGCAGTACTTC
once	TRBV2	TRBJ1-4	TRBD1	CASSGQGEEKLFF	TGTGCCAGCAGTGGGCAGGGGGAAGAAAAACTGTTTTTT
NA	TRBV19	TRBJ2-3	TRBD2	CASSPTSGADTQYF	TGTGCCAGTAGTCCCACTAGCGGGGCAGATACGCAGTATTTT
NA	TRBV16	TRBJ1-2	NA	CASSPASQGIPGEGYTF	TGTGCCAGCAGCCCCGCCTCCCAGGGGATTCCTGGGGAGGGCTACACCTTC
NA	TRBV4-2	TRBJ2-1	NA	CASSQDRGGDYNEQFF	TGTGCCAGCAGCCAAGATCGGGGCGGGGACTACAATGAGCAGTTCTTC
NA	TRBV19	TRBJ2-7	NA	CASSIWELGAYEQYF	TGTGCCAGTAGTATTTGGGAGCTCGGGGCCTACGAGCAGTACTTC
NA	TRBV10-1	TRBJ2-5	NA	CASSRSDTLRETQYF	TGCGCCAGCAGCCGATCGGACACGTTGAGGGAGACCCAGTACTTC
NA	TRBV9	TRBJ1-6	NA	CASSDINSPLHF	TGTGCCAGCAGCGACATTAATTCACCCCTCCACTTT
NA	TRBV9	TRBJ1-1	TRBD1	CASSARQGDSNTEAFF	TGCGCCAGCAGCGCTCGACAGGGGGACTCGAACACTGAAGCTTTCTTT
NA	TRBV30	TRBJ1-4	NA	CAWSVRAGGLDEKLFF	TGTGCCTGGAGTGTAAGGGCCGGGGGGCTCGATGAAAAACTGTTTTTT
NA	TRBV10-1	TRBJ1-3	NA	CASSDPTGSSGNTIYF	TGCGCCAGCAGTGATCCCACAGGGAGCTCTGGAAACACCATATATTTT
once	TRBV28	TRBJ1-1	NA	CASSPIGYRGNTEAFF	TGTGCCAGCAGCCCCATAGGGTACCGGGGGAACACTGAAGCTTTCTTT
NA	TRBV29-1	TRBJ2-7	NA	CSVVGLTGSYEQYF	TGCAGCGTTGTGGGCCTTACCGGCTCCTACGAGCAGTACTTC
NA	TRBV7-9	TRBJ2-1	TRBD1	CASSSIPGQGAYNEQFF	TGTGCCAGCAGCTCCATCCCGGGACAGGGGGCCTACAATGAGCAGTTCTTC
NA	TRBV13	TRBJ1-1	NA	CASSSHQGSTEAFF	TGTGCCAGCAGCTCCCATCAGGGTAGCACTGAAGCTTTCTTT
NA	TRBV10-3	TRBJ1-5	NA	CAIAEGEDQPQHF	TGTGCCATCGCTGAAGGGGAAGATCAGCCCCAGCATTTT
NA	TRBV6-5	TRBJ2-1	TRBD2	CASNPIAGGYNEQFF	TGTGCCAGCAACCCCATAGCGGGGGGGTACAATGAGCAGTTCTTC
once	TRBV27	TRBJ1-6	TRBD1	CASSSGQGGSPLHF	TGTGCCAGCAGTTCCGGACAGGGAGGGTCACCCCTCCACTTT
NA	TRBV29-1	TRBJ2-7	TRBD2	CSVEDRLAGAPSEQYF	TGCAGCGTTGAAGATCGGCTAGCGGGGGCCCCCTCCGAGCAGTACTTC
NA	TRBV19	TRBJ1-1	NA	CASSMASTDKAFF	TGTGCCAGTAGTATGGCGTCAACCGACAAAGCTTTCTTT
NA	TRBV4-1	TRBJ2-1	TRBD1	CASSQGGTGPQNEQFF	TGCGCCAGCAGCCAAGGGGGGACAGGGCCCCAAAATGAGCAGTTCTTC
NA	TRBV2	TRBJ2-5	NA	CASRRAETQYF	TGTGCCAGCAGGAGGGCAGAGACCCAGTACTTC
NA	TRBV30	TRBJ1-4	NA	CAWDFTGSTNEKLFF	TGTGCCTGGGATTTTACAGGTTCAACTAATGAAAAACTGTTTTTT
NA	TRBV23-1	TRBJ1-3	NA	CASSQSTGGLSGNTIYF	TGCGCCAGCAGTCAATCCACGGGGGGCCTCTCTGGAAACACCATATATTTT
NA	TRBV7-2	TRBJ1-1	NA	CASSTQGTNTEAFF	TGTGCCAGCAGCACACAGGGAACGAACACTGAAGCTTTCTTT
once	TRBV19	TRBJ1-1	NA	CASSILQGGRWAFF	TGTGCCAGTAGTATCCTACAGGGTGGTCGGTGGGCTTTCTTT
NA	TRBV5-5	TRBJ1-2	TRBD1	CASSRDRDRSYGYTF	TGTGCCAGCAGCCGGGACAGGGACAGAAGCTATGGCTACACCTTC
NA	TRBV9	TRBJ2-1	NA	CASSPQQVTHEQFF	TGTGCCAGCAGCCCTCAACAGGTGACCCATGAGCAGTTCTTC
NA	TRBV19	TRBJ1-5	NA	CASSGQWNQPQHF	TGTGCCAGTAGTGGACAGTGGAATCAGCCCCAGCATTTT
NA	TRBV27	TRBJ1-5	TRBD1	CASSLGTGEQPQHF	TGTGCCAGCAGTTTAGGGACAGGGGAACAGCCCCAGCATTTT
NA	TRBV4-2	TRBJ2-2	TRBD2	CASSQPTGTSGGGKTGELFF	TGTGCCAGCAGCCAACCAACCGGGACTAGCGGGGGGGGGAAGACCGGGGAGCTGTTTTTT
NA	TRBV4-2	TRBJ2-5	TRBD2	CASSQGLAAETQYF	TGTGCCAGCAGCCAAGGACTAGCGGCGGAGACCCAGTACTTC
NA	TRBV29-1	TRBJ2-7	NA	CSAQQGHSYEQYF	TGCAGCGCTCAACAGGGACATTCGTACGAGCAGTACTTC
NA	TRBV13	TRBJ2-7	TRBD2	CASSLKRGAAQSSYEQYF	TGTGCCAGCAGCTTAAAGCGGGGGGCCGCCCAAAGCTCCTACGAGCAGTACTTC